Reported below is one T cell receptor beta chain. Antigen: not known. This sample was taken from a study of cytomegalovirus exposure and HLA in healthy donors. Study results and caveats: Three CMV-associated chains proved CMV antigen-specific in vitro. A link between a missense DCLRE1C variant and TCR beta V- and J-gene trimming emerged from a later analysis.

Primers for the PCR totalled 60 Vbeta and 13 Jbeta. The assay was immunoSEQ multiplex PCR, and TCRdb's table has in-frame clones only and misses some. The sample carries about 82,000 clones, 60% to 80% recorded once. This CDR3 region has 15 residues. The germline V gene has CDR1 LGHNA and CDR2 YNFKEQ. V was shortened by 1 base and J by 4 bases, with 13 bases between the two germline ends. This rearrangement joins TRBV4-2 to TRBJ1-2; tentatively, D is TRBD1 (6 bases). This clonotype was sampled from a man aged 50 or older in good health and CMV-seronegative. Sequencing input: PBMCs. The CDR3 DNA reads as TGTGCCAGCAGCCAAGGACAGGCGTCTCGCTATGGCTACACCTTC. Its protein product is CASSQGQASRYGYTF.